This T cell receptor beta chain originates from a study of tumour-infiltrating T cells in Burkitt lymphoma. V was trimmed by 0 bases and J by 1 base, leaving 9 bases between them. CDR3 length equals 14 residues. Germline values: CDR1 GTSNPN, CDR2 SVGIG (reference sequence). Sequencing used immunoSEQ multiplex PCR; TCRdb keeps in-frame clones, though not all of them. The sample lists roughly 13,000 clones; around 75% were seen once. Sequenced sample: tumor tissue. The clonotype originates from a human donor with diffuse large B-cell lymphoma. The genes are TRBV30 and TRBJ1-2, with D possibly TRBD1 on 5 matching bases. CDR3 sequence reads: CAWSVGGINYGYTF. DNA of the CDR3: TGTGCCTGGAGTGTGGGGGGGATTAACTATGGCTACACCTTC.